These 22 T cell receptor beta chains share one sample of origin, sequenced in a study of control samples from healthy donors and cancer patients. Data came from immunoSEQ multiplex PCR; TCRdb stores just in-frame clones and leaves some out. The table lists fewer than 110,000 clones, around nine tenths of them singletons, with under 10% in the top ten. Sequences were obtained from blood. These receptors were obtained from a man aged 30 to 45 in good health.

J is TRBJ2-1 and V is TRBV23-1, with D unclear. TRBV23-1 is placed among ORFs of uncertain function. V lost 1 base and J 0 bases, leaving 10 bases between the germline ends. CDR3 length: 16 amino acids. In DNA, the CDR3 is TGCGCCAGCAGTCAATTCCCTGAGTTCTCCTACAATGAGCAGTTCTTC. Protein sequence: CASSQFPEFSYNEQFF.

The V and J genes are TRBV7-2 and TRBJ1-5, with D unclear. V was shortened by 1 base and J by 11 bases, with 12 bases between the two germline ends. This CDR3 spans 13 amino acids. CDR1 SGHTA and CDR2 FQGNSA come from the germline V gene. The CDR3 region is CASSLEAGRTQHF. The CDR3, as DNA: TGTGCCAGCAGCTTAGAGGCAGGCCGTACCCAGCATTTT.

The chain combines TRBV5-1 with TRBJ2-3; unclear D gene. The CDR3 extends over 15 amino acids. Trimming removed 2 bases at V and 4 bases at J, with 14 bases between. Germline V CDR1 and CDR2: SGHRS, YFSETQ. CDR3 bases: TGCGCCAGCAGCTTCTCGGCCACCACCTCAGATACGCAGTATTTT. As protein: CASSFSATTSDTQYF.

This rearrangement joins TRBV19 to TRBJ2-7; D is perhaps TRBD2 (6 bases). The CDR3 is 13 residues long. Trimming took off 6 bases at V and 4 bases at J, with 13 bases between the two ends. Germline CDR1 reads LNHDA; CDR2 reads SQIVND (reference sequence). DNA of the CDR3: TGTGCCAGTAGCCCGGGACTCCTATACGAGCAGTACTTC. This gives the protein CASSPGLLYEQYF. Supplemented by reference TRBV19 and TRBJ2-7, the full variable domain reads DGGITQSPKYLFRKEGQNVTLSCEQNLNHDAMYWYRQDPGQGLRLIYYSQIVNDFQKGDIAEGYSVSREKKESFPLTVTSAQKNPTAFYLCASSPGLLYEQYFGPGTRLTVT.

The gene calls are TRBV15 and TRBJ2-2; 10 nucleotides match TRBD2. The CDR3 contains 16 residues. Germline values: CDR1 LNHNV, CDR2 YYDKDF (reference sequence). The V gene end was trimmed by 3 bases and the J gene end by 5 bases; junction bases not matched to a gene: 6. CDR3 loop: CATSSPGLARTGELFF. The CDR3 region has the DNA TGTGCCACCAGCAGTCCGGGACTAGCGAGGACCGGGGAGCTGTTTTTT.

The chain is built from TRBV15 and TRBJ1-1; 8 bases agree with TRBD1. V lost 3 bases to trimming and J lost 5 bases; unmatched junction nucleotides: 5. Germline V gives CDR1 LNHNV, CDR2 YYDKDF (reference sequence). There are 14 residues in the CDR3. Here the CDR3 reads CATSRDRVGTEAFF. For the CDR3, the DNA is TGTGCCACCAGCAGGGACAGGGTGGGGACTGAAGCTTTCTTT.

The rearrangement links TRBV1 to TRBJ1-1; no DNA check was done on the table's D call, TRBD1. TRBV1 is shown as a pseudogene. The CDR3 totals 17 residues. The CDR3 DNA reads TGCACCAGCAGCCCGCCAAGAAGACAGGGAGCGAACACTGAAGCTTTCTTT. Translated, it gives CTSSPPRRQGANTEAFF.

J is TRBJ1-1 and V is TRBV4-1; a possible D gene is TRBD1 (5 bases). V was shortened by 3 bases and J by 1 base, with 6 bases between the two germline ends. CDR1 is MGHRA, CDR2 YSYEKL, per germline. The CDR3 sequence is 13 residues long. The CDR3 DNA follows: TGCGCCAGCAGCCAGGGGCCGAACACTGAAGCTTTCTTT. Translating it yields CASSQGPNTEAFF.

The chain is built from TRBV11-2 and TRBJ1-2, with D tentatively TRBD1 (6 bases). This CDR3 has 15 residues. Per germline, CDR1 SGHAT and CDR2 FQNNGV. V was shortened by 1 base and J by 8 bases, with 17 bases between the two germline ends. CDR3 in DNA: TGTGCCAGCAGCTTAGCCCTTGGGGGGGCGGAGGGCTACACCTTC. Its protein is CASSLALGGAEGYTF. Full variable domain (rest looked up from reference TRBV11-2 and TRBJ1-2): EAGVAQSPRYKIIEKRQSVAFWCNPISGHATLYWYQQILGQGPKLLIQFQNNGVVDDSQLPKDRFSAERLKGVDSTLKIQPAKLEDSAVYLCASSLALGGAEGYTFGSGTRLTVV.

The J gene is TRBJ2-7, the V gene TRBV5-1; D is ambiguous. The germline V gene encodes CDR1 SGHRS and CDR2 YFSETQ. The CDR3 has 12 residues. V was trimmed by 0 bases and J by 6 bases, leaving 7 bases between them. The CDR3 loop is CASSLERIEQYF. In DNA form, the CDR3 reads TGCGCCAGCAGCTTGGAAAGAATCGAGCAGTACTTC.

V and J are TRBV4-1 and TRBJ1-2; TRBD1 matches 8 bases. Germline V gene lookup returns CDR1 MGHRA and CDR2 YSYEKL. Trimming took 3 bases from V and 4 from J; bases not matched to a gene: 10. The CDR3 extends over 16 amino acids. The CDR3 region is CASSQERQGMVYGYTF. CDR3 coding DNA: TGCGCCAGCAGCCAGGAGAGACAGGGGATGGTCTATGGCTACACCTTC.

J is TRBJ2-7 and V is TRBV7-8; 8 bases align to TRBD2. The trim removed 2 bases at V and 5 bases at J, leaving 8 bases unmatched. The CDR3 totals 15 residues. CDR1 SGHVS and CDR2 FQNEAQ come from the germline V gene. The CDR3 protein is CASSLRREVRDEQYF. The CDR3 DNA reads TGTGCCAGCAGCTTAAGGCGGGAGGTTCGAGACGAGCAGTACTTC.

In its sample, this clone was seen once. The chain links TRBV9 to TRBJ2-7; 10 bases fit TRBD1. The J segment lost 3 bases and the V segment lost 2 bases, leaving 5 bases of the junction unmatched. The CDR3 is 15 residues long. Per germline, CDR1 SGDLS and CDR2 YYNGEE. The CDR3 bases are TGTGCCAGCAGCGTGGGGACAGGGGAGATCTACGAGCAGTACTTC. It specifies CASSVGTGEIYEQYF.

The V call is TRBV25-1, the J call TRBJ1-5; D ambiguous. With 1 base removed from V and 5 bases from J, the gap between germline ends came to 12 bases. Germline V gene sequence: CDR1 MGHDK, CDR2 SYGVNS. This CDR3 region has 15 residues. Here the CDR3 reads CASSELSGSDQPQHF. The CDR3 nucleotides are TGTGCCAGCAGTGAATTGTCCGGGAGTGATCAGCCCCAGCATTTT.

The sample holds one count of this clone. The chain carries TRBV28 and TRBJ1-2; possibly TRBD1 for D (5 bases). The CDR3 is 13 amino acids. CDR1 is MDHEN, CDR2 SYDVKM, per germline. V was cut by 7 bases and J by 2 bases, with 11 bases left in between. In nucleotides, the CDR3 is TGTGCCAGCACGCTCGGGGGAAACTATGGCTACACCTTC. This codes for CASTLGGNYGYTF.

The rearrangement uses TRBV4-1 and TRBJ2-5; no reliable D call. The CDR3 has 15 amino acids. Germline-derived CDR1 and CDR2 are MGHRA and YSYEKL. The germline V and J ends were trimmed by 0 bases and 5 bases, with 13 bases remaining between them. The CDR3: CASSQEQRGMETQYF. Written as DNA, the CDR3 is TGCGCCAGCAGCCAAGAACAGAGAGGAATGGAGACCCAGTACTTC.

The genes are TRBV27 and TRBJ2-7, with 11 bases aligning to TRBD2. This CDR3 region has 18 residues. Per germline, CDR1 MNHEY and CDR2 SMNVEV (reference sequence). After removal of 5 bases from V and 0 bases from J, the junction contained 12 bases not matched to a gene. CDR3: CASSRGGLAGSSSYEQYF. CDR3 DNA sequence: TGTGCCAGCAGTAGGGGCGGACTAGCGGGCTCGAGCTCCTACGAGCAGTACTTC.

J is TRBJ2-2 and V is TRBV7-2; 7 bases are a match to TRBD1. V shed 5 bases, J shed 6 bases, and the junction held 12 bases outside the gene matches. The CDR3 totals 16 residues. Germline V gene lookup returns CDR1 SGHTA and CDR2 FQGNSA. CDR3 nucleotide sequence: TGTGCCAGCAGCGCCGACAGGGAAAAGATTGCCGGGGAGCTGTTTTTT. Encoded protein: CASSADREKIAGELFF.

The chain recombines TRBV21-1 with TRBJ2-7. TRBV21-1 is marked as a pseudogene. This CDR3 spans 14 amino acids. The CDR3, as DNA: TGTGCCAGCAGCAAAGGCCCCTTTCCCTACGAGCAGTACTTC. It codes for CASSKGPFPYEQYF.

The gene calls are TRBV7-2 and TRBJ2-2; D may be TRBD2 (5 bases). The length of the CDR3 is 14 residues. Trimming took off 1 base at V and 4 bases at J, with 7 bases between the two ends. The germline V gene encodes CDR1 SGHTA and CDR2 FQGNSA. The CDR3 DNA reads TGTGCCAGCAGCTTAGTGAGCGGCACCGGGGAGCTGTTTTTT. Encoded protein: CASSLVSGTGELFF.

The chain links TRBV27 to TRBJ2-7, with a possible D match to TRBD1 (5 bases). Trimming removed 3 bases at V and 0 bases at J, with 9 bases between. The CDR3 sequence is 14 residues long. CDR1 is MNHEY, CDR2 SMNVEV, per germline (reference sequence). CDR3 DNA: TGTGCCAGCAGTTTTCAGGGTAGCTCCTACGAGCAGTACTTC. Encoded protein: CASSFQGSSYEQYF.

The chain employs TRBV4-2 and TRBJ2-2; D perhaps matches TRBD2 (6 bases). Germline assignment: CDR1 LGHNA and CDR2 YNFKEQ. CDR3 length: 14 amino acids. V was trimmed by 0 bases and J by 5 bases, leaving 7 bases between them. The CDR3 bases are TGTGCCAGCAGCCAAGACAGCGGGACCGGGGAGCTGTTTTTT. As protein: CASSQDSGTGELFF.